Below, 9 T cell receptor beta chains from the same sample are listed, as sequenced in a study of blood T cell repertoires in COVID-19. Produced via immunoSEQ multiplex PCR; TCRdb's table is partial and in-frame only. The sample lists approximately 100,000 clones, approximately 86% seen once, with about 3.2% in the top ten. Sequencing was done on a sample of peripheral blood. The receptors derive from a human donor in a cohort sampled during active COVID-19.

This clone appeared a single time. The chain recombines TRBV28 with TRBJ2-7; 13 nucleotides line up with TRBD2. This CDR3 is built from 17 residues. V shed 6 bases, J shed 0 bases, and the junction held 8 bases outside the gene matches. Germline CDR1 is MDHEN and CDR2 is SYDVKM. The CDR3 DNA reads as TGTGCCAGCAGCGGGACTAGCGGGAAGGTATTCTCCTACGAGCAGTACTTC. It is translated as CASSGTSGKVFSYEQYF.

The J gene is TRBJ2-7, the V gene TRBV5-1; D ambiguous. There are 11 residues in the CDR3. In germline, CDR1 is SGHRS, CDR2 YFSETQ. V lost 4 bases to trimming and J lost 2 bases, with 4 bases between them. CDR3: CASSETYEQYF. CDR3 nucleotide sequence: TGCGCCAGCAGCGAGACCTACGAGCAGTACTTC.

V is TRBV5-1 and J is TRBJ1-1, with TRBD1 matching 10 bases. This CDR3 is 15 amino acids long. Trimming removed 0 bases from V and 4 bases from J; junction bases left unmatched: 3. The germline V gene has CDR1 SGHRS and CDR2 YFSETQ. CDR3 DNA: TGCGCCAGCAGCTTGGGAGGGACAGGGGCCACTGAAGCTTTCTTT. Its protein is CASSLGGTGATEAFF.

V and J are TRBV29-1 and TRBJ2-1; 7 nucleotides match TRBD1. Germline loops: CDR1 SQVTM, CDR2 ANQGSEA. V lost 3 bases, J lost 3 bases, and 8 bases stayed unmatched. The CDR3 sequence is 15 residues long. For the CDR3, the DNA is TGCAGCGTTGAGGGACGAGGGGGCCTCTACAATGAGCAGTTCTTC. Residues: CSVEGRGGLYNEQFF.

This clone was found once. The V and J genes are TRBV30 and TRBJ1-5; 7 bases are a match to TRBD1. The V segment lost 2 bases and the J segment 5 bases; nucleotides outside the gene matches: 3. The V gene's germline CDR1 is GTSNPN and CDR2 SVGIG (reference sequence). The length of the CDR3 is 13 residues. The CDR3 is CAWSQQGDQPQHF. CDR3 DNA sequence: TGTGCCTGGAGTCAGCAGGGGGATCAGCCCCAGCATTTT.

V is TRBV4-3 and J is TRBJ2-2; 12 bases agree with TRBD2. This CDR3 region has 21 residues. With V trimmed by 3 bases and J by 0 bases, 14 bases remained unmatched. Germline-derived CDR1 and CDR2 are LGHNA and YSLEER. CDR3 sequence (DNA): TGCGCCAGCAGCCACGAAAGAGGGACTAGCGGGCGCCTTACGAACACCGGGGAGCTGTTTTTT. Its protein is CASSHERGTSGRLTNTGELFF.

This chain uses TRBV4-1 with TRBJ1-1; TRBD1 might be the D (5 bases). Germline-derived CDR1 and CDR2 are MGHRA and YSYEKL. The CDR3 spans 16 residues. Trimming stripped 2 bases from V and 0 bases from J, with 13 bases between. The CDR3 sequence: CASSQITRAVNTEAFF. In DNA form, the CDR3 reads TGCGCCAGCAGCCAAATCACCAGGGCCGTGAACACTGAAGCTTTCTTT.

This chain links TRBV5-4 with TRBJ2-7; a weak D match, TRBD2 (6 bases). This CDR3 contains 15 residues. The V gene's germline CDR1 is SGHNT and CDR2 YYREEE (reference sequence). Trimming took off 9 bases at V and 4 bases at J, with 23 bases between the two ends. The CDR3 region is CATSGGGPGFYEQYF. The CDR3 DNA follows: TGTGCCACCTCCGGAGGAGGGCCAGGCTTTTACGAGCAGTACTTC.

The CDR3 DNA reads as TGTGCCAGCAGCGTAGGGACTAGCGGTTTTACTAGCACAGATACGCAGTATTTT. Translated: CASSVGTSGFTSTDTQYF. The rearrangement links TRBV9 to TRBJ2-3; 10 positions agree with TRBD2. The CDR3 spans 18 residues. Unmatched junction bases numbered 7, after V lost 0 bases and J lost 0 bases. Germline V gene data show CDR1 as SGDLS and CDR2 as YYNGEE.